This T cell receptor (beta chain) stems from a study of beta chain features in type 1 diabetes (dated by TCRdb to between 2017 and 2018). The study in broad terms: Patients and healthy donors did not differ in mean age, gender distribution, total cell number or subset yield. A total of over 95,000,000 sorted cells were examined across all samples, and RNA yield correlated strongly with the number of cells per subset. In the study, TCRB repertoires of sorted circulating CD4+ T cell subsets from recently diagnosed type 1 diabetes patients were compared with those of matched healthy donors. Regulatory and stem cell-like memory subsets were isolated from only 8 patients and about 8 healthy donors, whereas naive and central memory subsets came from all 30 or so donors.

A single peripheral blood draw of approximately 110 mL on average was collected from each donor into heparinised tubes. A BD FACSAria II was used to sort naive, central memory, regulatory and stem cell-like memory CD4+ T cells with a panel that included CD45RO, CCR7, CD25, CD127, CD95 and CD27. A purity above 98% was achieved for all sorted populations. PBMCs were isolated right away by Lymphoprep density gradient centrifugation and were stained directly, without culture. To minimize batch effects, samples were stained and sorted in pairs, one healthy donor with one patient per experiment. The entire amount of isolated RNA was reverse transcribed using the High Capacity cDNA Reverse Transcription Kit, so the sequenced TCRB transcripts were expressed ones. Deep immunoSEQ sequencing was performed on naive, central memory and regulatory T cell samples, with an average of roughly 3.6 million total reads per sample. Sorted cells were lysed in RLT buffer and RNA was extracted with DNase-treated RNeasy Micro or Mini kits, depending on cell number. Each cell subset was processed separately to prevent cross-contamination, with patient and healthy donor samples processed together. Using the immunoSEQ multiplex PCR, TCRB sequences were amplified from cDNA into 87-bp fragments spanning the CDR3 region. Sequencing of the amplicons was done on the Illumina HiSeq platform. As for the original processing: PCR bias was computationally corrected using synthetic template baselines, reads within Hamming distance 2 were collapsed, and singletons that could not be merged were discarded. Reads were aligned against IMGT to assign V, D and J genes, CDR3 length and insertions or deletions at six rearrangement sites. Clonotype counts were normalized to sorted cell number within each subset before computing true diversity and Gini coefficients with the tcR R package. The overlap coefficient, calculated on TCRB nucleotide sequences, was used to quantify repertoire sharing. As a proxy for the pre-selection repertoire, out-of-frame TCRB sequences from naive cells were analyzed. The source is immuneACCESS, and TCRdb retained only in-frame sequences with V and J called. Part of the clones is not carried over; for the studies checked, unresolved V genes explain less than half of this, and the remainder is unexplained. D and trimming were read from the DNA, whereas the V and J calls and clone size are those reported in that table. In all, the sample holds 600,000 to 700,000 clones, and about an eighth of those were seen once. In total, the top ten clones hold 0.095% to 0.15% of the sample.

General conclusions and limits of the study: Patients with type 1 diabetes made fewer insertions and deleted more nucleotides at VDJ recombination sites, implying thymic rearrangement abnormalities. Naive, central memory and regulatory TCRB repertoires appeared to be more similar among patients than among healthy donors. A moderate but significant shortening of TCRB CDR3 length was observed in type 1 diabetes patients in all four CD4+ subsets. Because the HLA sub-analyses included only small numbers of individuals, any influence of HLA type on TCRB rearrangement was left unresolved. Because cDNA was sequenced instead of genomic DNA, highly expressing activated cells could be over-represented, though the groups showed no difference in activation or CD3 levels. Shorter templates might have been favored by PCR, but patient and control samples were amplified and corrected together, so both groups would have been affected equally by any skew.

This clone was counted a few times. Its antigen is not yet known. Per-base quality was not reported, and no clone a single base away is much larger than it. The source material was naive CD4+ T cells from blood. Sample cell subset or site, as interpreted from the label and publication: true naive CD4+ T cells. The receptor's source is a man aged 30 to 45 with type 1 diabetes.

CDR3 protein: CASSDLPPRSGGSNEQFF. In nucleotide form, the sequence is TGTGCCAGCAGTGACCTCCCTCCCCGGAGCGGGGGGTCTAATGAGCAGTTCTTC. The receptor chain draws on TRBV2 and TRBJ2-1; TRBD2 fits 9 bases in the junction. CDR1 SNHLY and CDR2 FYNNEI were looked up in the germline V gene. Trimmed from V: 3 bases; trimmed from J: 7 bases; junction bases lacking a gene match: 16. There are 18 amino acids in the CDR3, from cysteine to phenylalanine inclusive. Only CDR3 DNA is held: 54 bases, read in frame from base 1.